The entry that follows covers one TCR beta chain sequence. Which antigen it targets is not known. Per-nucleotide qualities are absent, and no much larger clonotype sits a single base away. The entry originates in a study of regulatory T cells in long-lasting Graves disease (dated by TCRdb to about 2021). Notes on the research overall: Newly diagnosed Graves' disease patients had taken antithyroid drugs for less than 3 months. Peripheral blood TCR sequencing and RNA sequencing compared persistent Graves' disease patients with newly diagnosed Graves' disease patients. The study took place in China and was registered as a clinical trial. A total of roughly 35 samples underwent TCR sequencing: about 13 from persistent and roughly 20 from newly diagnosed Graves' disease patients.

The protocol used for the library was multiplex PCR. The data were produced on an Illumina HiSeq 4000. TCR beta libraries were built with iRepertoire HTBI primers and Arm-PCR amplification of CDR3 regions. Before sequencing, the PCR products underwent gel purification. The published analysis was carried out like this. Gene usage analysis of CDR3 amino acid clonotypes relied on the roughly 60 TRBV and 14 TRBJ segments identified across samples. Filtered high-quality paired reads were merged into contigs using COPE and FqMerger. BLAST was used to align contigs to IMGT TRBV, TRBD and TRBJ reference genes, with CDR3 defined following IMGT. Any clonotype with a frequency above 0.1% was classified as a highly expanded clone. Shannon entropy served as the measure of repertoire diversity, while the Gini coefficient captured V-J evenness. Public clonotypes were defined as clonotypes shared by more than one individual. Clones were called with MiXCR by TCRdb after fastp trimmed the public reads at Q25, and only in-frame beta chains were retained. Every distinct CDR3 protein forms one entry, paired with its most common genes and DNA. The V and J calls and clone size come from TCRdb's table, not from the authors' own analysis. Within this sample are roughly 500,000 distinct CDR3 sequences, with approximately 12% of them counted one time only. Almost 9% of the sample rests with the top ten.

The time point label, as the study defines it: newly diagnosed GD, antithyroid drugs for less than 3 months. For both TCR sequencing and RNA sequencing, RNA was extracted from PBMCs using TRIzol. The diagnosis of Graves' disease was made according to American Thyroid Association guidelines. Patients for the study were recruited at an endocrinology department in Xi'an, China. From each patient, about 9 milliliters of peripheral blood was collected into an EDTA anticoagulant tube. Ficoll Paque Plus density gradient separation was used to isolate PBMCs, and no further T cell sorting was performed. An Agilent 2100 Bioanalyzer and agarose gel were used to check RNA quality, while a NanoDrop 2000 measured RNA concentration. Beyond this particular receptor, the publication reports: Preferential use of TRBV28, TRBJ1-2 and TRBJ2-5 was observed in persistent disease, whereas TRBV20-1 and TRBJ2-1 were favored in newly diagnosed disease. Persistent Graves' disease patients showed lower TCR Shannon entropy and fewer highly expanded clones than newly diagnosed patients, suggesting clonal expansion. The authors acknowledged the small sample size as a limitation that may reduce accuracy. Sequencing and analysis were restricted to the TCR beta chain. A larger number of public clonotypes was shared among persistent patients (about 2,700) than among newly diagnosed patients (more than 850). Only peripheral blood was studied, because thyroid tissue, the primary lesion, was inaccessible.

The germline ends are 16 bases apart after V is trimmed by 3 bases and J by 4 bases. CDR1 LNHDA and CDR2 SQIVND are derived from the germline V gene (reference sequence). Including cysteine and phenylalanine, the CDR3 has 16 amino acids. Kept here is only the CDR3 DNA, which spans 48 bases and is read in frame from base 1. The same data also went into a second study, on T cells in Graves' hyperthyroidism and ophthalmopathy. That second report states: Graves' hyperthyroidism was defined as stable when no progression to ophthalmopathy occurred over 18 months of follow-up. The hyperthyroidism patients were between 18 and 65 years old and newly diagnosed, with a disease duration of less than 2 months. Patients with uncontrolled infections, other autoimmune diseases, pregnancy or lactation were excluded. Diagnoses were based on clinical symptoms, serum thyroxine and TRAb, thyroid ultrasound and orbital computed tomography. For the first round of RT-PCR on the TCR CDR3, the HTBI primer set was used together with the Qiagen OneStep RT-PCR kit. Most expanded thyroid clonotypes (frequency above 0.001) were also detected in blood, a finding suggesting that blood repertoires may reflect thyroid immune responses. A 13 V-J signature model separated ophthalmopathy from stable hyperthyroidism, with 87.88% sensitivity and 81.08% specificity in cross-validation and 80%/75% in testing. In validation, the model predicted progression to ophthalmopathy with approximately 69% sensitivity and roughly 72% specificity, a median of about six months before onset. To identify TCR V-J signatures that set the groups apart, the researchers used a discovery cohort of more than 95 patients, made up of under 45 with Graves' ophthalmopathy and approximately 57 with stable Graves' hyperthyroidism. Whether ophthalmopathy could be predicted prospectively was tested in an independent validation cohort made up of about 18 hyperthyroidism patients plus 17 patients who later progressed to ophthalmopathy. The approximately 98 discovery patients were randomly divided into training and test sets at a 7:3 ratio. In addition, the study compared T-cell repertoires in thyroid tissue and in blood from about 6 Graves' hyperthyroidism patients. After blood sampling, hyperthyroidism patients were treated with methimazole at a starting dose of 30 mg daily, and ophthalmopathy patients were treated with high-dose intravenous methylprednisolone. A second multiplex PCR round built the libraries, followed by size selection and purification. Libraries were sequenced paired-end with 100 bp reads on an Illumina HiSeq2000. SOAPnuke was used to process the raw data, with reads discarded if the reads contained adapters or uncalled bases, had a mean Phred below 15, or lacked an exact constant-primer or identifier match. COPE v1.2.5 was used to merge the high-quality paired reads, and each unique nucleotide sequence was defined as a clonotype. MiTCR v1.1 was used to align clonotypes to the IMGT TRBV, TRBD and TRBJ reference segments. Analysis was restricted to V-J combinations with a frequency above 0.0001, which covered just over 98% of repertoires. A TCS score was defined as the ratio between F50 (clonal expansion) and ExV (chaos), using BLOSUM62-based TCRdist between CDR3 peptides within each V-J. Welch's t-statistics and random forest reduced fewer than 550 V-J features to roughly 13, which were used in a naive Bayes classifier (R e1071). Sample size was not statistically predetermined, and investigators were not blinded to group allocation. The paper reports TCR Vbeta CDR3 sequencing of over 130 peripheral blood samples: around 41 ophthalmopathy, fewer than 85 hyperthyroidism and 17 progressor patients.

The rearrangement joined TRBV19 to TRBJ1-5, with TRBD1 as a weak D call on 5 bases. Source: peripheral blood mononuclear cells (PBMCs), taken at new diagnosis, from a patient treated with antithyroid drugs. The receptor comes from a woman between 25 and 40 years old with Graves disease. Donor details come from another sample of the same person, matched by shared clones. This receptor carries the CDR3 CASSIGQGVSNQPQHF. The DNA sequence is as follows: TGTGCCAGTAGTATCGGGCAGGGCGTTTCGAATCAGCCCCAGCATTTT.